The 18 T cell receptor beta chains listed next were all sequenced from one sample in a study of cytomegalovirus exposure and HLA in healthy donors. The PCR used 60 Vbeta and 13 Jbeta primers. Libraries were prepared by immunoSEQ multiplex PCR; TCRdb keeps only in-frame clonotypes and omits some of them. The sample yields about 130,000 clones, about two thirds seen once. Sequenced material: PBMCs. The receptors were gathered from a human donor in good health.

The CDR3 is CAWRTGGEGNTIYF. The CDR3, as DNA: TGTGCCTGGAGGACAGGGGGCGAAGGAAACACCATATATTTT. The chain has TRBV30 and TRBJ1-3, with 10 bases matching TRBD1. The germline gives CDR1 GTSNPN, CDR2 SVGIG (reference sequence). The V gene end was trimmed by 3 bases and the J gene end by 4 bases; junction bases not matched to a gene: 3. The CDR3 contains 14 residues. Variable domain in full (rest from reference TRBV30 and TRBJ1-3): SQTIHQWPATLVQPVGSPLSLECTVEGTSNPNLYWYRQAAGRGLQLLFYSVGIGQISSEVPQNLSASRPQDRQFILSSKKLLLSDSGFYLCAWRTGGEGNTIYFGEGSWLTVV.

This clone appeared a few times. The CDR3 loop reads CASSPRSRKDTQYF. In DNA, the CDR3 is TGTGCCAGCAGCCCGCGCTCGAGAAAGGATACGCAGTATTTT. The chain employs TRBV7-2 and TRBJ2-3; no firm D call. Between the trimmed V and J ends, which lost 5 bases and 6 bases, there was a span of 15 bases. Germline values: CDR1 SGHTA, CDR2 FQGNSA. The CDR3 totals 14 residues.

The gene calls are TRBV5-1 and TRBJ1-3; 7 bases match TRBD1. V was pared by 3 bases and J by 7 bases, with 7 bases of the junction left unmatched. The CDR3 extends over 14 amino acids. Per the germline V gene, CDR1 is SGHRS and CDR2 is YFSETQ. The CDR3 sequence is CASSSGTAENTIYF. CDR3 nucleotide sequence: TGCGCCAGCAGCTCCGGGACAGCCGAGAACACCATATATTTT.

This clone was seen a few times. The chain employs TRBV7-2 and TRBJ1-2, with 8 bases lining up with TRBD1. This CDR3 spans 14 amino acids. Per germline, CDR1 SGHTA and CDR2 FQGNSA. V trimming: 5 bases; J trimming: 7 bases; junction bases outside the gene matches: 9. CDR3 region: CASSVTGGIGGYTF. Written as DNA, the CDR3 is TGTGCCAGCAGCGTTACAGGGGGAATCGGTGGCTACACCTTC.

This clone was seen a handful of times. The chain couples TRBV6-5 to TRBJ1-2; TRBD1 agrees at 8 bases. V dropped 5 bases and J dropped 3; count of bases not matched to a gene: 2. The length of the CDR3 is 13 residues. The germline V gene encodes CDR1 MNHEY and CDR2 SVGAGI. CDR3 nucleotides: TGTGCCAGCAGTAAGACAGGGGACTATGGCTACACCTTC. This gives the protein CASSKTGDYGYTF.

This clone was observed a handful of times. This chain links TRBV9 with TRBJ2-2; no reliable D call. The V end lost 0 bases, the J end lost 7 bases, and 10 bases lay between the germline ends. Germline CDR1 SGDLS, CDR2 YYNGEE. CDR3 length: 14 residues. This chain's CDR3 is CASSVGSGGGELFF. The DNA of the CDR3 is TGTGCCAGCAGCGTAGGTTCCGGTGGCGGGGAGCTGTTTTTT.

V and J are TRBV19 and TRBJ1-1; TRBD1 matches 9 bases. Germline V CDR1 and CDR2: LNHDA, SQIVND (reference sequence). V trimming: 5 bases; J trimming: 5 bases; junction bases outside the gene matches: 6. The CDR3 covers 14 residues. CDR3 in amino acids: CASSWTGEGTEAFF. Here the CDR3 DNA reads TGTGCCAGTAGTTGGACAGGGGAAGGTACTGAAGCTTTCTTT. Combining the CDR3 with reference TRBV19 and TRBJ1-1 gives the whole variable domain DGGITQSPKYLFRKEGQNVTLSCEQNLNHDAMYWYRQDPGQGLRLIYYSQIVNDFQKGDIAEGYSVSREKKESFPLTVTSAQKNPTAFYLCASSWTGEGTEAFFGQGTRLTVV.

The V call is TRBV29-1, the J call TRBJ2-5, with 9 bases fitting TRBD2. This CDR3 has 15 residues. CDR1 and CDR2 (germline): SQVTM, ANQGSEA. V lost 3 bases, J lost 5 bases, and 10 bases stayed unmatched. The CDR3 bases are TGCAGCGTTGATAAAGCGGGGGGAAGGTGGGAGACCCAGTACTTC. As protein: CSVDKAGGRWETQYF.

The genes are TRBV4-2 and TRBJ1-2; 7 bases fit TRBD1. The junction had 13 bases not matched to a gene; V was cut back by 1 base and J by 5 bases. Germline loops: CDR1 LGHNA, CDR2 YNFKEQ. This CDR3 comprises 17 residues. The CDR3 reads CASSQVWRGGEKYGYTF. For the CDR3, the DNA is TGTGCCAGCAGCCAAGTGTGGCGAGGGGGCGAGAAGTATGGCTACACCTTC.

As concerns this clone: Compared with germline, one end of the junction differs, possibly owing to a read error. The chain recombines TRBV7-9 with TRBJ2-7; D possibly corresponds to TRBD1 (5 bases). The length of the CDR3 is 15 residues. CDR1 is SEHNR and CDR2 is FQNEAQ in the germline V gene (reference sequence). The CDR3 bases are TGTTCCAGCAGCTATGGCCCGCAGACAGCCTACGAGCAGTACTTC. Its translation is CSSSYGPQTAYEQYF.

This clone appeared once. The V gene is TRBV27, the J gene TRBJ2-5, with TRBD2 as a possible D gene (5 bases). Near its end, the DNA agrees better with TRBJ2-7, so the J call may be wrong. CDR1 is MNHEY and CDR2 is SMNVEV in the germline V gene (reference sequence). This CDR3 spans 14 amino acids. CDR3 in DNA: TGTGCCAGCAGTTTATTCTACAGAGGGTTCGAGCAGTACTTC. Residues: CASSLFYRGFEQYF.

This clone was detected a few times. The chain uses TRBV30 and TRBJ2-7; D possibly corresponds to TRBD2 (6 bases). This CDR3 is 12 amino acids long. The V gene's germline CDR1 is GTSNPN and CDR2 SVGIG (reference sequence). Between the trimmed V and J ends, which lost 5 bases and 2 bases, there was a span of 10 bases. CDR3: CAWGTGAYEQYF. In DNA, the CDR3 is TGTGCCTGGGGGACTGGGGCCTACGAGCAGTACTTC.

J is TRBJ2-3 and V is TRBV27; TRBD2 agrees at 8 bases. There are 15 residues in the CDR3. CDR1 and CDR2 from the germline V gene are MNHEY and SMNVEV (reference sequence). V gave up 2 bases and J gave up 6 bases; unmatched junction bases: 7. CDR3 residues: CASSLGGTRYDTQYF. DNA for the CDR3: TGTGCCAGCAGTTTAGGAGGGACTAGATACGATACGCAGTATTTT.

The genes are TRBV6-5 and TRBJ2-3; D is perhaps TRBD2 (5 bases). V shed 4 bases and J shed 2 bases, with 10 bases lying between them. The CDR3 contains 14 residues. Germline V gene lookup returns CDR1 MNHEY and CDR2 SVGAGI. Here the CDR3 reads CASSSPRATDTQYF. The CDR3 DNA reads TGTGCCAGCAGTTCCCCGCGGGCCACAGATACGCAGTATTTT.

This clone came up a few times. This sequence joins TRBV7-2 and TRBJ2-2; TRBD2 is a possible D gene (5 bases). The CDR3 sequence is 15 residues long. In germline, CDR1 is SGHTA, CDR2 FQGNSA. Trimming pared 5 bases from V and 4 bases from J, leaving 14 bases between. CDR3 bases: TGTGCCAGCAGCGCGGGCCCCCGGGGCACCGGGGAGCTGTTTTTT. It codes for CASSAGPRGTGELFF.

In regard to this clone: One junction end does not reproduce the germline sequence, and a read error may be involved. V is TRBV7-9 and J is TRBJ1-4, with TRBD1 matching over 7 bases. The germline V gene has CDR1 SEHNR and CDR2 FQNEAQ (reference sequence). The CDR3 totals 14 residues. The CDR3 loop is CSSSQDRINEKLFF. CDR3 DNA: TGTTCCAGCAGCCAGGACAGGATTAATGAAAAACTGTTTTTT.

This clone has just one count. The chain uses TRBV18 and TRBJ2-5, with 10 bases aligning to TRBD2. CDR1 and CDR2 from the germline V gene are KGHSH and LQKENI. The junction had 9 bases not matched to a gene; V was cut back by 3 bases and J by 5 bases. The CDR3 is 16 amino acids. The CDR3 DNA sequence: TGTGCCAGCTCACCCATATTAGCGGGAGGAGGGGAGACCCAGTACTTC. Translated, it gives CASSPILAGGGETQYF.

The genes are TRBV6-5 and TRBJ2-1, with 9 positions matching TRBD2. CDR1 and CDR2 from the germline V gene are MNHEY and SVGAGI. The CDR3 covers 13 residues. The V gene end was trimmed by 6 bases and the J gene end by 5 bases; junction bases not matched to a gene: 2. The CDR3 here is CASRLAGHNEQFF. Written as DNA, the CDR3 is TGTGCCAGCAGGCTAGCGGGGCACAATGAGCAGTTCTTC.